What follows are 8 T cell receptor beta chains derived from one specimen sequenced in a study of CD8+ T cells in alopecia areata. Extracted from the samples, RNA was reverse transcribed into cDNA to serve as the sequencing template. The table came from immunoSEQ multiplex PCR; TCRdb's copy has only in-frame clones and leaves some out. The sample carries under 250,000 clones, about 58% recorded once. This sample's treatment: oral pan-JAK inhibitor, 5-10 mg twice daily. Sequenced material: CD4+ T cells sorted from blood, taken at week 4, from a patient treated with tofacitinib. The receptors here all came from a human donor with alopecia areata.

This rearrangement joins TRBV30 to TRBJ2-5; D gene uncertain. This CDR3 is 14 amino acids long. Germline-derived CDR1 and CDR2 are GTSNPN and SVGIG (reference sequence). V was clipped by 3 bases and J by 0 bases, with 11 bases between them. The CDR3 region is CAWRPAGYQETQYF. CDR3 nucleotides: TGTGCCTGGAGGCCAGCTGGGTACCAAGAGACCCAGTACTTC.

J is TRBJ2-7 and V is TRBV15, with unresolved D. The V gene lost 0 bases and the J gene lost 1 base, with 4 bases spanning the gap. CDR3 length: 13 residues. Germline-derived CDR1 and CDR2 are LNHNV and YYDKDF (reference sequence). Written as DNA, the CDR3 is TGTGCCACCAGCAGAGATCGGTCCTACGAGCAGTACTTC. Amino acid sequence: CATSRDRSYEQYF.

This chain uses TRBV29-1 with TRBJ2-3; D perhaps matches TRBD2 (5 bases). With 8 bases removed from V and 4 bases from J, the gap between germline ends came to 16 bases. Germline V gene lookup returns CDR1 SQVTM and CDR2 ANQGSEA. The CDR3 loop spans 13 amino acids. This chain's CDR3 is CSYQPFGADTQYF. CDR3 bases: TGCAGCTACCAGCCGTTCGGGGCAGATACGCAGTATTTT.

The V gene is TRBV9, the J gene TRBJ2-1; D ambiguous. The CDR3 covers 16 residues. V lost 0 bases and J lost 0, with 10 bases in between. In germline, CDR1 is SGDLS, CDR2 YYNGEE. The CDR3 DNA is TGTGCCAGCAGCGTAGTGCGTGGGCGCTCCTACAATGAGCAGTTCTTC. It codes for CASSVVRGRSYNEQFF.

The chain is built from TRBV30 and TRBJ1-2; D gene uncertain. This CDR3 contains 12 residues. Germline values: CDR1 GTSNPN, CDR2 SVGIG (reference sequence). Trimming left V 4 bases short and J 6 bases short, with 12 bases between. CDR3 region: CAWNPGSDGYTF. The CDR3 DNA reads TGTGCCTGGAACCCGGGGTCGGATGGCTACACCTTC. Together with reference TRBV30 and TRBJ1-2, the CDR3 gives the full variable domain: SQTIHQWPATLVQPVGSPLSLECTVEGTSNPNLYWYRQAAGRGLQLLFYSVGIGQISSEVPQNLSASRPQDRQFILSSKKLLLSDSGFYLCAWNPGSDGYTFGSGTRLTVV.

The genes are TRBV4-1 and TRBJ1-2; the match to TRBD1 covers 10 bases. CDR3 length: 14 residues. The junction had 2 bases not matched to a gene; V was cut back by 4 bases and J by 3 bases. Germline V CDR1 and CDR2: MGHRA, YSYEKL. This chain's CDR3 is CASSRTGGDYGYTF. CDR3 DNA sequence: TGCGCCAGCAGCCGGACAGGGGGAGACTATGGCTACACCTTC.

The J gene is TRBJ1-2, the V gene TRBV27, with D hard to call. Trimming took off 7 bases at V and 8 bases at J, with 17 bases between the two ends. CDR3 length equals 13 residues. Germline values: CDR1 MNHEY, CDR2 SMNVEV (reference sequence). CDR3 sequence: CASKAMGERGYTF. For the CDR3, the DNA is TGTGCCAGCAAGGCGATGGGCGAACGGGGCTACACCTTC.

About this clone: An end of the junction differs from the germline gene, which may be a read error. The V gene is TRBV5-1, the J gene TRBJ2-7, with D tentatively TRBD1 or TRBD2 (6 bases each). The germline V gene encodes CDR1 SGHRS and CDR2 YFSETQ. This CDR3 contains 14 residues. In nucleotides, the CDR3 is TGCGCCGGCAGGAGGGGGACGGACTCCTACGAGCAGTACTTC. Its translation: CAGRRGTDSYEQYF.